This record covers a single TCR beta chain. What it binds is unknown. This sample stems from a study of cytomegalovirus exposure and HLA in healthy donors. Study observations and caveats: For TCR beta chains, V- and J-gene trimming was later linked to a missense DCLRE1C variant. Testing in vitro showed three CMV-associated chains specific for CMV antigens.

The J segment lost 1 base and the V segment lost 0 bases, leaving 6 bases of the junction unmatched. The CDR3 consists of 17 residues. The germline V gene encodes CDR1 ENHRY and CDR2 SYGVKD. Primers: 60 Vbeta forward and 13 Jbeta reverse. Sequencing used immunoSEQ multiplex PCR; TCRdb keeps in-frame clones, though not all of them. The table has 99,000 or so clones, about 79% seen once. The rearrangement links TRBV10-3 to TRBJ1-2, with TRBD1 identical over 9 bases. This clonotype was sampled from a man aged 55 to 69 in good health and CMV-seropositive. Input material: PBMCs. The CDR3, as DNA: TGTGCCATCAGTGAGTCGGTGGACAGGGGTTATAACTATGGCTACACCTTC. Protein: CAISESVDRGYNYGYTF.